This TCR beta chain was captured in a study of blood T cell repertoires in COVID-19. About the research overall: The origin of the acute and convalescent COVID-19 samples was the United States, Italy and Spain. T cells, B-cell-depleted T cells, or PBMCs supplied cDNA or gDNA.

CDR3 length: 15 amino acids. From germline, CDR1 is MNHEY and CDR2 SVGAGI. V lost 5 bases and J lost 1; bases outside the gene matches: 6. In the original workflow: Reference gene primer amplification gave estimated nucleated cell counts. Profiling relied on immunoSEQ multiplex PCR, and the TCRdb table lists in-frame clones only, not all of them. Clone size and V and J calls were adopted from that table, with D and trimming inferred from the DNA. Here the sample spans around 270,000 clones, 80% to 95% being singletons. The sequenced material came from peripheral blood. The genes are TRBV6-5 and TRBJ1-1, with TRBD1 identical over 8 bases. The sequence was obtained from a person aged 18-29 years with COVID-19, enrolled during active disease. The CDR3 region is CASSTGTGRNTEAFF. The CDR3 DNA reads TGTGCCAGCAGTACCGGGACAGGCCGGAACACTGAAGCTTTCTTT.